The 26 T cell receptor beta chains listed next were all sequenced from one sample in a study. TCRdb re-called the 5' RACE reads through MiXCR, storing one row per CDR3 protein. The profile shows under 45,000 distinct CDR3 sequences, 30% of them singletons. The material sequenced was tumor-infiltrating memory CD4+ T cells sorted from the breast tumor. Specified subset: memory CD4+ T cells, CD4+CD45RO+CD25-. The receptors come from a female donor with breast cancer.

The chain employs TRBV12-3 or TRBV12-4 and TRBJ2-7; perhaps TRBD2 as D (7 bases). V was cut by 2 bases and J by 3 bases, with 14 bases left in between. This CDR3 has 15 residues. The CDR3 region is CASSLSGLGGYEQYF. CDR3 DNA: TGTGCCAGCAGTTTAAGTGGACTAGGGGGCTACGAGCAGTACTTC.

V is TRBV11-2 and J is TRBJ1-1, with D possibly matching TRBD1 (5 bases). With 0 bases removed from V and 1 base from J, the gap between germline ends came to 9 bases. The CDR3 runs 15 residues. Per germline, CDR1 SGHAT and CDR2 FQNNGV. CDR3: CASSLDFGQNTEAFF. CDR3 bases: TGTGCCAGCAGCTTAGACTTTGGACAGAACACTGAAGCTTTCTTT.

This clonotype has just a few counts. This chain uses TRBV6-6 with TRBJ1-1, with D maybe TRBD1 (6 bases). This CDR3 contains 15 residues. V was cut by 4 bases and J by 1 base, with 13 bases left in between. In germline, CDR1 is MNHNY, CDR2 SVGAGI (reference sequence). This chain's CDR3 is CASSSWRGANTEAFF. The CDR3 DNA reads as TGTGCCAGCAGTTCCTGGAGGGGGGCGAACACTGAAGCTTTCTTT.

This clonotype was seen only a few times. This chain uses TRBV7-8 with TRBJ2-1; no clear D gene. The CDR3 sequence is 16 residues long. V was shortened by 1 base and J by 2 bases, with 12 bases between the two germline ends. Germline values: CDR1 SGHVS, CDR2 FQNEAQ. The CDR3 DNA follows: TGTGCCAGCAGCTTAGTTCCGTTGTCGCCCTACAATGAGCAGTTCTTC. This codes for CASSLVPLSPYNEQFF. The variable domain in full, with the rest retrieved from reference TRBV7-8 and TRBJ2-1, is GAGVSQSPRYKVAKRGQDVALRCDPISGHVSLFWYQQALGQGPEFLTYFQNEAQLDKSGLPSDRFFAERPEGSVSTLKIQRTQQEDSAVYLCASSLVPLSPYNEQFFGPGTRLTVL.

The V call is TRBV7-9, the J call TRBJ2-2; D assignment may be TRBD1 or TRBD2 (5 bases each). With 2 bases removed from V and 6 bases from J, the gap between germline ends came to 13 bases. The CDR3 loop spans 15 amino acids. Germline assignment: CDR1 SEHNR and CDR2 FQNEAQ (reference sequence). CDR3 loop: CASSLIQGESGELFF. In DNA, the CDR3 is TGTGCCAGCAGCTTAATCCAGGGAGAGTCCGGGGAGCTGTTTTTT.

This clonotype was seen more than once but under ten times. J is TRBJ1-1 and V is TRBV15, with D tentatively TRBD1 (5 bases). The CDR3 spans 13 residues. V lost 0 bases to trimming and J lost 11 bases, with 13 bases between them. Germline CDR1 is LNHNV and CDR2 is YYDKDF (reference sequence). CDR3 nucleotide sequence: TGTGCCACCAGCAGAGAAAGACAGACAACGGCTTTCTTT. It translates to CATSRERQTTAFF. Full variable domain (remainder filled in from reference TRBV15 and TRBJ1-1): DAMVIQNPRYQVTQFGKPVTLSCSQTLNHNVMYWYQQKSSQAPKLLFHYYDKDFNNEADTPDNFQSRRPNTSFCFLDIRSPGLGDTAMYLCATSRERQTTAFFGQGTRLTVV.

The chain has TRBV7-3 and TRBJ2-2, with D possibly matching TRBD1 (5 bases). Between the trimmed V and J ends, which lost 2 bases and 5 bases, there was a span of 12 bases. CDR3 length: 15 residues. The germline V gene has CDR1 SGHTA and CDR2 FQGTGA. CDR3 DNA sequence: TGTGCCAGCAGCTTATTCAGGGCTGGGACCGGGGAGCTGTTTTTT. It codes for CASSLFRAGTGELFF.

The chain joins TRBV5-1 to TRBJ2-1; no clear D. The CDR3 spans 12 residues. Germline-derived CDR1 and CDR2 are SGHRS and YFSETQ. V gave up 1 base and J gave up 8 bases, with 7 bases separating them. The DNA for the CDR3 is TGCGCCAGCAGCTTGCCCCCCGATGAGCAGTTCTTC. Its protein product is CASSLPPDEQFF.

This clonotype was counted a few times. V and J are TRBV20-1 and TRBJ2-5, with 12 bases fitting TRBD2. Germline CDR1 is DFQATT and CDR2 is SNEGSKA (reference sequence). V was pared by 3 bases and J by 5 bases, with 7 bases of the junction left unmatched. The CDR3 sequence is 15 residues long. The chain's CDR3 is CSASPSGRAHETQYF. Here the CDR3 DNA reads TGCAGTGCTAGTCCTAGCGGGAGGGCCCACGAGACCCAGTACTTC.

In its sample, this clonotype was seen many times. The rearrangement joins TRBV4-2 to TRBJ1-5; weak D call: TRBD1 (5 bases). Per germline, CDR1 LGHNA and CDR2 YNFKEQ. The CDR3 is 16 amino acids. V was trimmed by 4 bases and J by 0 bases, leaving 13 bases between them. CDR3 sequence (DNA): TGTGCCAGCAGCCGGGACGGAGCGACTAGCAATCAGCCCCAGCATTTT. It codes for CASSRDGATSNQPQHF.

This chain connects TRBV5-1 to TRBJ2-4; 11 bases are shared with TRBD1. In germline, CDR1 is SGHRS, CDR2 YFSETQ. This CDR3 is built from 16 residues. With 5 bases clipped from V and 4 bases from J, the junction kept 8 bases outside the gene matches. The CDR3 here is CASSSDRGPSKNIQYF. The CDR3, as DNA: TGCGCCAGCAGTTCGGACAGGGGGCCTTCTAAAAACATTCAGTACTTC.

This clonotype was observed many times. The chain uses TRBV5-6 and TRBJ1-2; tentatively, D is TRBD1 (5 bases). Germline values: CDR1 SGHDT, CDR2 YYEEEE. The CDR3 totals 14 residues. V lost 4 bases, J lost 6 bases, and 16 bases lay in between. The CDR3 sequence: CASSPEAAGHGYTF. The CDR3 nucleotides are TGTGCCAGCAGCCCGGAGGCAGCGGGGCATGGCTACACCTTC.

This rearrangement joins TRBV5-1 to TRBJ2-5, with 15 bases identical to TRBD2. The CDR3 runs to 17 residues. With 2 bases clipped from V and 5 bases from J, the junction kept 7 bases outside the gene matches. Looked up from germline, CDR1 is SGHRS and CDR2 is YFSETQ. The CDR3 nucleotides read TGCGCCAGCAGCTTAGGACTAGCGGGGGGGAACTCGGAGACCCAGTACTTC. Its protein is CASSLGLAGGNSETQYF.

The table lists this clonotype with a few counts. The chain recombines TRBV6-1 with TRBJ1-4, with unresolved D. This CDR3 spans 13 amino acids. V dropped 2 bases and J dropped 14 bases, with 15 bases sitting between them. Germline V lookup: CDR1 MNHNS, CDR2 SASEGT. The CDR3 loop is CASSEKMKSRLFF. DNA for the CDR3: TGTGCCAGCAGTGAAAAAATGAAAAGTAGGCTGTTTTTT.

This clonotype was picked up many times. This chain links TRBV5-1 with TRBJ2-3, with 11 bases lining up with TRBD2. The CDR3 length is 15 residues. Trimming cost V 5 bases and J 0 bases; bases outside gene matches: 2. CDR1 is SGHRS, CDR2 YFSETQ, per germline. The CDR3 region has the DNA TGCGCCAGCAGGGGGACTAGCGGCAGCACAGATACGCAGTATTTT. Translated, it gives CASRGTSGSTDTQYF.

This clonotype came up many times. The rearrangement links TRBV20-1 to TRBJ2-1; no clear D gene. Germline CDR1 DFQATT, CDR2 SNEGSKA (reference sequence). The CDR3 consists of 15 residues. V dropped 5 bases and J dropped 4 bases, with 18 bases sitting between them. CDR3 amino acids: CSAYTTGGNYNEQFF. DNA for the CDR3: TGCAGTGCTTATACTACCGGCGGTAATTACAATGAGCAGTTCTTC.

This clonotype has a handful of counts. The gene calls are TRBV9 and TRBJ1-1, with TRBD1 as a possible D gene (6 bases). Germline V gives CDR1 SGDLS, CDR2 YYNGEE. The CDR3 is made up of 17 amino acids. The V end lost 4 bases, the J end lost 2 bases, and 21 bases lay between the germline ends. CDR3 sequence reads: CASSPIVAGTSNTEAFF. CDR3 sequence (DNA): TGTGCCAGCAGCCCCATAGTCGCCGGGACATCAAACACTGAAGCTTTCTTT.

This clonotype was seen only a few times. J is TRBJ2-1 and V is TRBV6-5; D is unclear. This CDR3 comprises 13 residues. Germline CDR1 MNHEY, CDR2 SVGAGI. V lost 2 bases to trimming and J lost 6 bases, with 8 bases between them. The CDR3 loop reads CASSYAGPNEQFF. The DNA for the CDR3 is TGTGCCAGCAGTTACGCCGGGCCCAATGAGCAGTTCTTC.

The chain uses TRBV18 and TRBJ2-7; D is possibly TRBD1 or TRBD2 (5 bases each). The germline V gene encodes CDR1 KGHSH and CDR2 LQKENI. Trimming stripped 0 bases from V and 6 bases from J, with 9 bases between. This CDR3 spans 13 amino acids. CDR3 in DNA: TGTGCCAGCTCACCACCACCGGGGCTCGAGCAGTACTTC. Protein product: CASSPPPGLEQYF.

Comments on this clonotype: The CDR3 ends on some other residue instead of the conserved phenylalanine or tryptophan, so this is likely a read error. J is TRBJ2-5 and V is TRBV20-1; D is ambiguous. V gave up 3 bases and J gave up 4 bases, with 18 bases separating them. CDR3 length: 15 residues. Per the germline V gene, CDR1 is DFQATT and CDR2 is SNEGSKA (reference sequence). The CDR3 sequence is CSASALSPTLETQYS. The CDR3 bases are TGCAGTGCTAGTGCTTTGTCGCCAACCCTAGAGACCCAGTACTCC.

The chain combines TRBV29-1 with TRBJ2-2; 8 nucleotides line up with TRBD1. Unmatched junction bases numbered 10, after V lost 6 bases and J lost 4 bases. Germline CDR1 SQVTM, CDR2 ANQGSEA. The CDR3 totals 15 residues. The CDR3 is CSVGGTGGFTGELFF. The CDR3 coding sequence is TGCAGCGTGGGGGGCACAGGGGGATTCACCGGGGAGCTGTTTTTT.

The chain joins TRBV7-9 to TRBJ1-1; 9 bases align to TRBD1. Germline CDR1 and CDR2: SEHNR and FQNEAQ (reference sequence). This CDR3 region has 14 residues. Trimming took 3 bases from V and 4 from J; bases not matched to a gene: 3. CDR3 coding DNA: TGTGCCAGCAGCTTTGGGACAGGGTTCACTGAAGCTTTCTTT. Its translation: CASSFGTGFTEAFF.

This sequence joins TRBV11-2 and TRBJ2-3, with TRBD2 matching 9 bases. The junction had 17 bases not matched to a gene; V was cut back by 5 bases and J by 8 bases. Germline V gene sequence: CDR1 SGHAT, CDR2 FQNNGV. The length of the CDR3 is 17 residues. This chain's CDR3 is CASSRSGTSWEGGTQYF. CDR3 nucleotide sequence: TGTGCCAGCAGCCGCTCCGGGACTAGCTGGGAGGGTGGTACGCAGTATTTT.

The rearrangement uses TRBV4-1 and TRBJ2-3; 9 positions match TRBD2. This CDR3 contains 17 residues. Trimming at V came to 0 bases and at J to 10 bases, leaving 14 bases not matched to a gene. The germline V gene encodes CDR1 MGHRA and CDR2 YSYEKL. CDR3 bases: TGCGCCAGCAGCCAAGAAGGTGGGGCTAGCGGGGTGGATGCGCAGTATTTT. Protein sequence: CASSQEGGASGVDAQYF.

A few counts support this clonotype. Given the absence of the conserved phenylalanine or tryptophan at the CDR3 end, a read error is likely. This chain joins TRBV12-3 or TRBV12-4 and TRBJ2-3, with 9 nucleotides matching TRBD2. This CDR3 has 14 amino acids. Trimming took 6 bases from V and 4 from J; bases not matched to a gene: 5. The CDR3, as DNA: TGTGCCAGCAGAACAGCGGGGGGTTCAGATACGCAGTATCTT. This translates into CASRTAGGSDTQYL.

This clonotype showed up just a few times. The chain is built from TRBV30 and TRBJ1-2; D might be TRBD1 (5 bases). Between the trimmed V and J ends, which lost 1 base and 7 bases, there was a span of 13 bases. CDR3 size: 13 residues. Looked up from germline, CDR1 is GTSNPN and CDR2 is SVGIG (reference sequence). CDR3 sequence reads: CAWSGGAAAGYTF. CDR3 DNA: TGTGCCTGGAGTGGAGGGGCCGCAGCTGGCTACACCTTC.